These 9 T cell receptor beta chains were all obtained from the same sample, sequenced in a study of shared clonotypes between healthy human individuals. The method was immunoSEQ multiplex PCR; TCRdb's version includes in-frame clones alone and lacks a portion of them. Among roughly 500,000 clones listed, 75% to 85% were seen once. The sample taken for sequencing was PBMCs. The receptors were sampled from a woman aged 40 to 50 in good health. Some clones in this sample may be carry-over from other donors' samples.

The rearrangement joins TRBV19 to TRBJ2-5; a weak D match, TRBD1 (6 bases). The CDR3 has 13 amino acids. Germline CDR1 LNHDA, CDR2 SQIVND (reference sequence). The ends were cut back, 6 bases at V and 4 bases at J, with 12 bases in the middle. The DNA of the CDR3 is TGTGCCAGTAGCCCCGCCAGGGGAGAGACCCAGTACTTC. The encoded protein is CASSPARGETQYF.

In DNA, the CDR3 is TGTGCCAGCAGTTTAGGAGGGGAAATGAGTAAACTGTTTTTT. It yields the protein CASSLGGEMSKLFF. This chain connects TRBV6-5 to TRBJ1-4; D might be TRBD1 (5 bases). Germline CDR1 is MNHEY and CDR2 is SVGAGI. This CDR3 spans 14 amino acids. Trimming pared 4 bases from V and 11 bases from J, leaving 17 bases between.

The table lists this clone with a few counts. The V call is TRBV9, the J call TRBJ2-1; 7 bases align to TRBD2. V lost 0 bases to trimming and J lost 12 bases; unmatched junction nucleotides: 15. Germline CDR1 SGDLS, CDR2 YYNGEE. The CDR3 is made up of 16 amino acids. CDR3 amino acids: CASSVGETSPTRRQFF. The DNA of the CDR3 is TGTGCCAGCAGCGTAGGTGAGACTAGCCCCACGCGGCGGCAGTTCTTC.

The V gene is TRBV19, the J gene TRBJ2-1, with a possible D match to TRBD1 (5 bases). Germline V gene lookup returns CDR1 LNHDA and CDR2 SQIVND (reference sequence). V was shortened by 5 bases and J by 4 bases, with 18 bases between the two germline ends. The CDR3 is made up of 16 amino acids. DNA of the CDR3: TGTGCCAGTAGTCTTAGACAGCTTGAAGGGTACAATGAGCAGTTCTTC. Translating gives CASSLRQLEGYNEQFF. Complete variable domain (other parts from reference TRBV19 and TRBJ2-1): DGGITQSPKYLFRKEGQNVTLSCEQNLNHDAMYWYRQDPGQGLRLIYYSQIVNDFQKGDIAEGYSVSREKKESFPLTVTSAQKNPTAFYLCASSLRQLEGYNEQFFGPGTRLTVL.

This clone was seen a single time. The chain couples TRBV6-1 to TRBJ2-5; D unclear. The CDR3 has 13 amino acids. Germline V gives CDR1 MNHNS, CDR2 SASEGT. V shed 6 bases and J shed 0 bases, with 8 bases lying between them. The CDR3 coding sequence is TGTGCCAGCAGGACTTTTTACCAAGAGACCCAGTACTTC. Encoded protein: CASRTFYQETQYF.

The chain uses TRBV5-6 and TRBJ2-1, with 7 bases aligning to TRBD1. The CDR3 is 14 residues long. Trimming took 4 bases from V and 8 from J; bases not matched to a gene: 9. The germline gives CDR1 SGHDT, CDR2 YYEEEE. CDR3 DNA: TGTGCCAGCAGCCCCAATGACAGGGACCATGAGCAGTTCTTC. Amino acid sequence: CASSPNDRDHEQFF.

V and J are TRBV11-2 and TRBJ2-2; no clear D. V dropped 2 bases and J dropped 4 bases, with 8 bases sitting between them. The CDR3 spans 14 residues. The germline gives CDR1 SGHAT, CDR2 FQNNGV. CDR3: CASSLRVSTGELFF. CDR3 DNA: TGTGCCAGCAGCTTACGGGTATCCACCGGGGAGCTGTTTTTT. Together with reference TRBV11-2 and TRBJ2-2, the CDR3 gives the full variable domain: EAGVAQSPRYKIIEKRQSVAFWCNPISGHATLYWYQQILGQGPKLLIQFQNNGVVDDSQLPKDRFSAERLKGVDSTLKIQPAKLEDSAVYLCASSLRVSTGELFFGEGSRLTVL.

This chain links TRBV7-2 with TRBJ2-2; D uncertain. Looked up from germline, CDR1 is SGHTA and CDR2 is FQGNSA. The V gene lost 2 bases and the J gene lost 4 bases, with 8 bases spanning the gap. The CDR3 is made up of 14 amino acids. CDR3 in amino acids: CASSLRSPTGELFF. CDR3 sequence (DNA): TGTGCCAGCAGCTTAAGAAGTCCCACCGGGGAGCTGTTTTTT.

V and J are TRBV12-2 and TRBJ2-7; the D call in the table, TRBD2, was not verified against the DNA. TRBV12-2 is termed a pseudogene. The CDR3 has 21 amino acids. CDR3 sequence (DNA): TGTGCAAGTCGCTTAGATCACTCTGGGACTAGCGGGAGCTTTGGGTCCTACGAGCAGTACTTC. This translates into CASRLDHSGTSGSFGSYEQYF.